This TCR beta chain was profiled in a study of blood T cell repertoires in COVID-19. At the level of the study: Sites in the United States, Italy and Spain provided acute and convalescent COVID-19 samples. From T cells, B-cell-depleted T cells, or PBMCs came the material, which was cDNA or gDNA.

Study processing details: Researchers report that nucleated cell counts were estimated from reference gene primer amplification. The assay was immunoSEQ multiplex PCR, and TCRdb's table has in-frame clones only and misses some. D and trimming were read from the DNA, whereas the V and J calls and clone size are those reported in that table. Of around 130,000 clones listed, 80% to 90% are singletons. This CDR3 comprises 16 residues. From germline, CDR1 is KGHSH and CDR2 LQKENI. V trimming: 3 bases; J trimming: 5 bases; junction bases outside the gene matches: 9. The chain employs TRBV18 and TRBJ2-2; 7 nucleotides align to TRBD1. The sequence was collected from a man aged 50 to 59 with active or convalescent COVID-19. Input material: peripheral blood. CDR3 in amino acids: CASSPRQGSRTGELFF. Written as DNA, the CDR3 is TGTGCCAGCTCACCGAGACAGGGATCGAGGACCGGGGAGCTGTTTTTT.